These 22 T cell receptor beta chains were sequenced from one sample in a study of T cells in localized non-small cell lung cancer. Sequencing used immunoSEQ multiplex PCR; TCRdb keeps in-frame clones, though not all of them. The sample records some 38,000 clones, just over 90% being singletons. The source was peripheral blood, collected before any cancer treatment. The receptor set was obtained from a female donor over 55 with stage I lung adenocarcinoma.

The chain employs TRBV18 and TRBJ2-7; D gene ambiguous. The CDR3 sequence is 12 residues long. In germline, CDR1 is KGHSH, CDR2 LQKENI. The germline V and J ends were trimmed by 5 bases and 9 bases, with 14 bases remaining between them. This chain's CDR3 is CASSSEGPAQYF. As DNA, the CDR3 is TGTGCCAGCTCATCCGAAGGGCCCGCGCAGTACTTC.

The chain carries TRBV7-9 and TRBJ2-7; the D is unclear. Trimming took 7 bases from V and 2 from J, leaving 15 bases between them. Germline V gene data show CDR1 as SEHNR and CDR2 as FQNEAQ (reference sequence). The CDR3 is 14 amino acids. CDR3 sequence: CASTSSAVPYEQYF. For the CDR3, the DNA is TGTGCCAGCACCTCGAGTGCGGTCCCCTACGAGCAGTACTTC.

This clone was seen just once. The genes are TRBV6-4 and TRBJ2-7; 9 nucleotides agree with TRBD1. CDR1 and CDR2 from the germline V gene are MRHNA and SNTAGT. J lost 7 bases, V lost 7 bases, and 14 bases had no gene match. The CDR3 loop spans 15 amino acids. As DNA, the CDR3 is TGTGCCAGCATTTCCCGGGACAGGGAGTTCCCTGAGCAGTACGTC. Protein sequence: CASISRDREFPEQYV.

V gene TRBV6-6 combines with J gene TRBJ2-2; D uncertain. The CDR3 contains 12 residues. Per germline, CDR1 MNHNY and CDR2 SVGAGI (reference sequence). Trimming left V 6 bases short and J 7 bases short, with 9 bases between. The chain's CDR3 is CASSLLGGELFF. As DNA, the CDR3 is TGTGCCAGCAGCCTGTTGGGCGGGGAGCTGTTTTTT.

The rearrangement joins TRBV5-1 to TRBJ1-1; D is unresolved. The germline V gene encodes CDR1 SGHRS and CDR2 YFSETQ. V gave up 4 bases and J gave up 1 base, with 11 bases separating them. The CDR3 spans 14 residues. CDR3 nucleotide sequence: TGCGCCAGCAGCCCGACCCGGGGGAACACTGAAGCTTTCTTT. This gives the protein CASSPTRGNTEAFF.

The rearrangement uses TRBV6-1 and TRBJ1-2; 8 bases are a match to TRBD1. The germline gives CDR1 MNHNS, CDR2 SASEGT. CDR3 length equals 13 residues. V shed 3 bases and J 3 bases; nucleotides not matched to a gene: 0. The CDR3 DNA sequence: TGTGCCAGCAGTGAGACAGGGGACTATGGCTACACCTTC. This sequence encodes CASSETGDYGYTF.

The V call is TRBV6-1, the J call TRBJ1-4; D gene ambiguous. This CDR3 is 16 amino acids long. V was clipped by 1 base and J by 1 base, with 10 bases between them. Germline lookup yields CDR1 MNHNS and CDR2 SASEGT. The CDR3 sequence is CASSEVQVLTNEKLFF. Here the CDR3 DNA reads TGTGCCAGCAGTGAAGTTCAGGTGTTAACTAATGAAAAACTGTTTTTT.

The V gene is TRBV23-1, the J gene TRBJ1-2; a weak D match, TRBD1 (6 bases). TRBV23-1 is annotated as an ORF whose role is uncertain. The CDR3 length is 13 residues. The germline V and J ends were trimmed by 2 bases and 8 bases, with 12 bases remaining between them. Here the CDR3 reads CASSQPGGQGYTF. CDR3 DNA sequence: TGCGCCAGCAGTCAACCCGGGGGGCAAGGCTACACCTTC.

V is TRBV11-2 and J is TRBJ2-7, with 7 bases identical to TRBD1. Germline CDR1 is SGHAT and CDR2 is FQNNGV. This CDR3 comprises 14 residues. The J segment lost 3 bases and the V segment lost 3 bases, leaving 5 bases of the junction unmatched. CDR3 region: CASSLTGKDYEQYF. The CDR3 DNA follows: TGTGCCAGCAGCTTGACAGGGAAGGACTACGAGCAGTACTTC.

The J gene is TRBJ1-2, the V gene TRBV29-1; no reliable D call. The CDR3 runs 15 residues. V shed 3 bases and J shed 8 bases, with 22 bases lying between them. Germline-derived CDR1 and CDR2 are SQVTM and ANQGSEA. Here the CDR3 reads CSVEFWHRFGEGYTF. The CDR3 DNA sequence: TGCAGCGTTGAGTTTTGGCATCGGTTCGGCGAGGGCTACACCTTC. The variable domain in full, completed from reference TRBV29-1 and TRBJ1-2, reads SAVISQKPSRDICQRGTSLTIQCQVDSQVTMMFWYRQQPGQSLTLIATANQGSEATYESGFVIDKFPISRPNLTFSTLTVSNMSPEDSSIYLCSVEFWHRFGEGYTFGSGTRLTVV.

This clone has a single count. The CDR3: CATNSLGGDGEQYV. CDR3 nucleotides: TGTGCCACCAACTCCCTAGGGGGGGATGGCGAGCAGTACGTC. V usage is TRBV28 and J usage is TRBJ2-7; possible D gene TRBD2, 7 bases. Germline CDR1 and CDR2: MDHEN and SYDVKM. This CDR3 has 14 amino acids. Trimming pared 10 bases from V and 6 bases from J, leaving 22 bases between.

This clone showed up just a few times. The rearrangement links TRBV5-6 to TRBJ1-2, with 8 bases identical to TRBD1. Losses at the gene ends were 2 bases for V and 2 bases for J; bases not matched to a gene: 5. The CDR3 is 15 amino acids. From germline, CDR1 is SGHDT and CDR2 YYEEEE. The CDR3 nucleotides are TGTGCCAGCAGCTTCAGGGGGCGTATCAACTATGGCTACACCTTC. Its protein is CASSFRGRINYGYTF.

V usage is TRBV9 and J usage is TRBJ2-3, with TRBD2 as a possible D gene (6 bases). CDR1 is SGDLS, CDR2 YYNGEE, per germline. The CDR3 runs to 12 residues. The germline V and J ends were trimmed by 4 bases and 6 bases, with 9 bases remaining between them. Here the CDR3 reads CASSFRGDTQYF. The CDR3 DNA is TGTGCCAGCAGCTTCCGGGGGGATACGCAGTATTTT.

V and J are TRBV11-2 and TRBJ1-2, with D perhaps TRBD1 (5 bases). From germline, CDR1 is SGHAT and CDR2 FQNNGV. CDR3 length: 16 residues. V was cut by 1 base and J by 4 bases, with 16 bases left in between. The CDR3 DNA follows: TGTGCCAGCAGCTTAGTCGGGGCGGCCAGACCCTATGGCTACACCTTC. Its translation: CASSLVGAARPYGYTF. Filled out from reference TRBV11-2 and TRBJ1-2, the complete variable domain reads EAGVAQSPRYKIIEKRQSVAFWCNPISGHATLYWYQQILGQGPKLLIQFQNNGVVDDSQLPKDRFSAERLKGVDSTLKIQPAKLEDSAVYLCASSLVGAARPYGYTFGSGTRLTVV.

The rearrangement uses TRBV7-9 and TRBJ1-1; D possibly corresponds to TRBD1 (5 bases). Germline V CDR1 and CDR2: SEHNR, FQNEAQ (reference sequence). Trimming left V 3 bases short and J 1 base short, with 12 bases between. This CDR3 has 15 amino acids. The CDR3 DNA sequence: TGTGCCAGCAGCTTGGCCCCGGGGCGGAACACTGAAGCTTTCTTT. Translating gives CASSLAPGRNTEAFF.

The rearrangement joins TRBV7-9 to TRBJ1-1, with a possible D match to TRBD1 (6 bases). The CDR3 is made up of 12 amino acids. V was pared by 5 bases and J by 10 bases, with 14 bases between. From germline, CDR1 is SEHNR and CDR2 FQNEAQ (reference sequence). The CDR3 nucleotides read TGTGCCAGCAGCCAAGAAGGCAGGGGAGCTTTCTTT. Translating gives CASSQEGRGAFF.

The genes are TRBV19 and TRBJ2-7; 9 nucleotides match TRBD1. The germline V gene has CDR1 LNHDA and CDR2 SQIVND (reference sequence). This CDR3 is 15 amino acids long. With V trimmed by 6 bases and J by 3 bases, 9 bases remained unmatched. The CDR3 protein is CASRTDPGQGYEQYF. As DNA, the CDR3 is TGTGCCAGTAGGACTGATCCGGGACAGGGCTACGAGCAGTACTTC. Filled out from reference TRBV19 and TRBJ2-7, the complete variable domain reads DGGITQSPKYLFRKEGQNVTLSCEQNLNHDAMYWYRQDPGQGLRLIYYSQIVNDFQKGDIAEGYSVSREKKESFPLTVTSAQKNPTAFYLCASRTDPGQGYEQYFGPGTRLTVT.

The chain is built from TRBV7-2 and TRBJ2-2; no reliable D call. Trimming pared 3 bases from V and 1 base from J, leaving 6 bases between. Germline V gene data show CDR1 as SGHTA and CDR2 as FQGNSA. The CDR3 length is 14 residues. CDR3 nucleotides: TGTGCCAGCAGCTTGTACAGGAACACCGGGGAGCTGTTTTTT. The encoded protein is CASSLYRNTGELFF. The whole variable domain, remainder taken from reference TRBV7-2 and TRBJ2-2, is GAGVSQSPSNKVTEKGKDVELRCDPISGHTALYWYRQSLGQGLEFLIYFQGNSAPDKSGLPSDRFSAERTGGSVSTLTIQRTQQEDSAVYLCASSLYRNTGELFFGEGSRLTVL.

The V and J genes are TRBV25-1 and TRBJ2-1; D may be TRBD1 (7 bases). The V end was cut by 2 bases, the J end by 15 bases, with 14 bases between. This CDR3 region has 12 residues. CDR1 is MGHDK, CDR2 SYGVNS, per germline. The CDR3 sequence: CASSEPPGGWFF. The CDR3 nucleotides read TGTGCCAGCAGTGAACCCCCAGGGGGGTGGTTCTTC. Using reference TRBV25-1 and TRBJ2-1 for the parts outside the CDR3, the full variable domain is EADIYQTPRYLVIGTGKKITLECSQTMGHDKMYWYQQDPGMELHLIHYSYGVNSTEKGDLSSESTVSRIRTEHFPLTLESARPSHTSQYLCASSEPPGGWFFGPGTRLTVL.

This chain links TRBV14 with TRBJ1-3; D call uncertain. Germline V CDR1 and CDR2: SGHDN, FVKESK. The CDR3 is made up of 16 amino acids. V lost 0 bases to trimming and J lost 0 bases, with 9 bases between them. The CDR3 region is CASSQDRGRSGNTIYF. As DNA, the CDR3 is TGTGCCAGCAGCCAAGATAGAGGGCGCTCTGGAAACACCATATATTTT.

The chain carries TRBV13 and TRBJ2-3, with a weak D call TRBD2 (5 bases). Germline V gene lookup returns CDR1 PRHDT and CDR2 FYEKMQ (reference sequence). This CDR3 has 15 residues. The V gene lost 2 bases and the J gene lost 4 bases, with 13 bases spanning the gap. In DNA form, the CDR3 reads TGTGCCAGCAGCTTATATCACGTCGGGGCAGATACGCAGTATTTT. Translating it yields CASSLYHVGADTQYF.

CDR3 bases: TGTGCCAGCAGTCTGGGCGGCAGGGGGCGTACTGGGGCCAACGTCCTGACTTTC. Translation gives CASSLGGRGRTGANVLTF. The chain employs TRBV7-8 and TRBJ2-6, with 8 bases lining up with TRBD1. Germline CDR1 and CDR2: SGHVS and FQNEAQ. This CDR3 has 18 residues. V dropped 6 bases and J dropped 2; count of bases not matched to a gene: 12.